These 21 T cell receptor beta chains originate from one sample sequenced in a study of response to subunit inactivated influenza vaccine. In TCRdb, the RT-PCR reads were re-called with MiXCR into one record per CDR3 protein. The sample includes about 620,000 distinct CDR3 sequences, 11% of them seen just once. In addition, the sample was reused for a study of T cells expressing NK-cell markers. That source adds: Scientists made TCR beta cDNA using 5'RACE template switching with UMIs.

Sequenced here: PBMCs from blood, sampled on the day of vaccination. All receptors come from a man aged 45-60 years who received an inactivated influenza vaccine.

The chain combines TRBV12-3 or TRBV12-4 with TRBJ2-7; 8 nucleotides align to TRBD1. Trimming at V came to 7 bases and at J to 5 bases, leaving 10 bases not matched to a gene. This CDR3 comprises 14 residues. The CDR3 nucleotides read TGTGCCAGCAAGGGACAGGCCCAAACCCACGAGCAGTACTTC. Residues: CASKGQAQTHEQYF.

This clonotype has ten or more counts. The chain carries TRBV5-1 and TRBJ2-2, with D perhaps TRBD2 (6 bases). This CDR3 contains 16 residues. Deletions cut 0 bases from V and 2 bases from J, with 11 bases between. In germline, CDR1 is SGHRS, CDR2 YFSETQ. CDR3 DNA: TGCGCCAGCAGCTTGGCTCGCGGGGATAACACCGGGGAGCTGTTTTTT. It codes for CASSLARGDNTGELFF.

Details on this clonotype: Relative to the germline gene, one junction end is altered; a read error may explain this. J is TRBJ1-2 and V is TRBV7-9, with D hard to call. This CDR3 is built from 12 residues. Germline CDR1 SEHNR, CDR2 FQNEAQ (reference sequence). The CDR3 spells CASSLGQIGASF. The CDR3, as DNA: TGTGCCAGCAGCTTAGGGCAGATCGGAGCCTCATTC. The whole variable domain, filled in from reference TRBV7-9 and TRBJ1-2, reads DTGVSQNPRHKITKRGQNVTFRCDPISEHNRLYWYRQTLGQGPEFLTYFQNEAQLEKSRLLSDRFSAERPKGSFSTLEIQRTEQGDSAMYLCASSLGQIGASFGSGTRLTVV.

A word on this clonotype: At one end, the junction sequence differs from germline, possibly due to a read error. The CDR3 coding sequence is TGCGGTGCTACCGGGAGCGGGGAGCTGTTTTTT. Protein: CGATGSGELFF. The chain is built from TRBV20-1 and TRBJ2-2; D perhaps matches TRBD2 (6 bases). Germline V gene sequence: CDR1 DFQATT, CDR2 SNEGSKA (reference sequence). This CDR3 region has 11 residues.

The J gene is TRBJ2-1, the V gene TRBV2; D is uncertain. Germline loops: CDR1 SNHLY, CDR2 FYNNEI. Trimming shortened V by 4 bases and J by 7 bases, and 14 bases separated the two germline ends. The CDR3 spans 14 residues. The DNA for the CDR3 is TGTGCCAGCAGTGGAATGGGTGGAAGAAATGAGCAGTTCTTC. This codes for CASSGMGGRNEQFF.

This clonotype was observed many times. This sequence joins TRBV20-1 and TRBJ2-5, with 8 bases matching TRBD1. Unmatched junction bases numbered 4, after V lost 3 bases and J lost 1 base. Germline V lookup: CDR1 DFQATT, CDR2 SNEGSKA (reference sequence). This CDR3 is built from 14 residues. The DNA of the CDR3 is TGCAGTGCTAGCCCGACAGGGGTCCAAGAGACCCAGTACTTC. The encoded protein is CSASPTGVQETQYF.

This clonotype was observed a few times. V is TRBV2 and J is TRBJ1-4; no reliable D call. The germline CDR1 and CDR2 sequences are SNHLY and FYNNEI. The CDR3 totals 13 residues. Trimming removed 10 bases at V and 8 bases at J, with 17 bases between. CDR3 DNA sequence: TGTGCCAACCGGGCCGACGGCAGAGAAAAACTGTTTTTT. Translated, it gives CANRADGREKLFF. Based on the CDR3 plus reference TRBV2 and TRBJ1-4, the full variable domain is EPEVTQTPSHQVTQMGQEVILRCVPISNHLYFYWYRQILGQKVEFLVSFYNNEISEKSEIFDDQFSVERPDGSNFTLKIRSTKLEDSAMYFCANRADGREKLFFGSGTQLSVL.

The chain carries TRBV12-3 or TRBV12-4 and TRBJ2-1; D is perhaps TRBD2 (5 bases). The V end lost 3 bases, the J end lost 3 bases, and 12 bases lay between the germline ends. The CDR3 sequence is 15 residues long. The CDR3 nucleotides are TGTGCCAGCAGTTTCTCGGGGTCCGACTACAATGAGCAGTTCTTC. Encoded protein: CASSFSGSDYNEQFF.

This clonotype was detected a few times. A much larger clone differs from this one at a single base, so this may be a read error. The V and J genes are TRBV5-1 and TRBJ2-3; unclear D gene. The V end lost 3 bases, the J end lost 5 bases, and 10 bases lay between the germline ends. Germline assignment: CDR1 SGHRS and CDR2 YFSETQ. The CDR3 totals 13 residues. The CDR3 is CASSSAGIDTQYF. CDR3 sequence (DNA): TGCGCCAGCAGCTCGGCTGGGATAGATACGCAGTATTTT.

There are a few counts of this clonotype. V usage is TRBV4-3 and J usage is TRBJ2-7; D possibly corresponds to TRBD2 (6 bases). Germline V gene sequence: CDR1 LGHNA, CDR2 YSLEER. Trimming pared 0 bases from V and 4 bases from J, leaving 13 bases between. The CDR3 has 15 amino acids. The CDR3 DNA reads as TGCGCCAGCAGCCAAGAGTCCGGAGGGGATTACGAGCAGTACTTC. Translated: CASSQESGGDYEQYF.

This rearrangement joins TRBV29-1 to TRBJ2-2; a weak D match, TRBD2 (5 bases). The length of the CDR3 is 15 residues. Germline V CDR1 and CDR2: SQVTM, ANQGSEA. The V gene lost 3 bases and the J gene lost 7 bases, with 18 bases spanning the gap. CDR3 residues: CSVEVLRVEGGELFF. The CDR3 region has the DNA TGCAGCGTTGAGGTTTTGCGGGTCGAGGGCGGGGAGCTGTTTTTT.

In this sample, this clonotype turned up a few times. The chain uses TRBV7-9 and TRBJ1-4; no clear D. This CDR3 contains 17 residues. Trimming took off 2 bases at V and 3 bases at J, with 16 bases between the two ends. Looked up from germline, CDR1 is SEHNR and CDR2 is FQNEAQ (reference sequence). CDR3 amino acids: CASSLPVIGFANEKLFF. CDR3 nucleotides: TGTGCCAGCAGCTTACCAGTCATCGGTTTTGCTAATGAAAAACTGTTTTTT.

This clonotype was observed a few times. The chain is built from TRBV7-2 and TRBJ2-1; TRBD2 matches at 10 bases. Germline CDR1 reads SGHTA; CDR2 reads FQGNSA. V was pared by 1 base and J by 0 bases, with 3 bases of the junction left unmatched. The CDR3 sequence is 17 residues long. In DNA, the CDR3 is TGTGCCAGCAGCTTAGAGCGGGGGGGTCGCTCCTACAATGAGCAGTTCTTC. This sequence encodes CASSLERGGRSYNEQFF.

This clonotype appeared many times. V and J are TRBV5-1 and TRBJ2-5; 8 bases map to TRBD2. Germline CDR1 reads SGHRS; CDR2 reads YFSETQ. The junction had 3 bases not matched to a gene; V was cut back by 2 bases and J by 0 bases. This CDR3 is 15 amino acids long. The DNA for the CDR3 is TGCGCCAGCAGCTTTTCTAGCGGGTACCAAGAGACCCAGTACTTC. Its protein product is CASSFSSGYQETQYF.

The chain couples TRBV24-1 to TRBJ2-3, with D possibly being TRBD2 (5 bases). V dropped 2 bases and J dropped 1 base, with 9 bases sitting between them. The CDR3 runs 15 residues. Per the germline V gene, CDR1 is KGHDR and CDR2 is SFDVKD. CDR3 amino acids: CATSDSRGGTDTQYF. The DNA for the CDR3 is TGTGCCACCAGTGATTCCCGGGGTGGCACAGATACGCAGTATTTT.

This clonotype was detected only a few times. The chain recombines TRBV4-2 with TRBJ2-1, with TRBD2 matching over 9 bases. CDR1 is LGHNA, CDR2 YNFKEQ, per germline. The CDR3 consists of 15 residues. V dropped 4 bases and J dropped 6; count of bases not matched to a gene: 7. CDR3 DNA: TGTGCCAGCAGCCTCGGGACTAGCAGAACCAATGAGCAGTTCTTC. This translates into CASSLGTSRTNEQFF.

This clonotype has just a few counts. The chain combines TRBV5-6 with TRBJ2-3; 8 bases are shared with TRBD2. V lost 0 bases and J lost 2; bases outside the gene matches: 5. CDR1 SGHDT and CDR2 YYEEEE come from the germline V gene. This CDR3 contains 16 residues. The CDR3 DNA follows: TGTGCCAGCAGCTTGGCGGGGACTAGTCTCACAGATACGCAGTATTTT. This encodes CASSLAGTSLTDTQYF.

This chain links TRBV20-1 with TRBJ2-3; 12 bases line up with TRBD2. This CDR3 contains 15 residues. Trimming cost V 3 bases and J 5 bases; bases outside gene matches: 6. From germline, CDR1 is DFQATT and CDR2 SNEGSKA (reference sequence). The CDR3 region has the DNA TGCAGTGCTAGTTCTAGCGGGGGGGTGCGAGATACGCAGTATTTT. Protein sequence: CSASSSGGVRDTQYF.

The chain recombines TRBV6-2 or TRBV6-3 with TRBJ2-2; weak D call: TRBD2 (6 bases). Germline CDR1 MNHEY, CDR2 SVGEGT. The CDR3 totals 13 residues. Deletions cut 6 bases from V and 9 bases from J, with 14 bases between. The CDR3: CASSILGGRELFF. Here the CDR3 DNA reads TGTGCCAGCAGCATACTCGGGGGAAGGGAGCTGTTTTTT.

In this sample, this clonotype turned up a few times. The chain is built from TRBV7-9 and TRBJ2-3, with D perhaps matching TRBD1 (6 bases). This CDR3 has 13 residues. Trimming removed 7 bases from V and 3 bases from J, with 11 bases in between. CDR1 is SEHNR, CDR2 FQNEAQ, per germline (reference sequence). The CDR3 protein is CASTVQGTDTQYF. As DNA, the CDR3 is TGTGCCAGCACCGTACAGGGTACAGATACGCAGTATTTT.

This clonotype was counted between two and nine times. V gene TRBV23-1 combines with J gene TRBJ2-7, with 9 bases identical to TRBD1. TRBV23-1 is an ORF, with its function uncertain. The J segment lost 4 bases and the V segment lost 0 bases, leaving 7 bases of the junction unmatched. CDR3 size: 16 residues. In DNA, the CDR3 is TGCGCCAGCAGTCAATCTACCCCAGGACAGGGGTACGAGCAGTACTTC. Protein: CASSQSTPGQGYEQYF.